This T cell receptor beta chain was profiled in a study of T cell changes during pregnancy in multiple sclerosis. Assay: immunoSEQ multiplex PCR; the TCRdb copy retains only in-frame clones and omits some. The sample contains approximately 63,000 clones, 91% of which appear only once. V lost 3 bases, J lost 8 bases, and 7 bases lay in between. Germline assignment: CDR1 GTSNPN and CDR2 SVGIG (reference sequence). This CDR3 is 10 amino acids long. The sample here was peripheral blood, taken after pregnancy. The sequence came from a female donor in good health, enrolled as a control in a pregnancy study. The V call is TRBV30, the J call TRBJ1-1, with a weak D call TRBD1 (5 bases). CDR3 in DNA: TGTGCCTGGAGACAGGTAGAAGCTTTCTTT. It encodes CAWRQVEAFF.